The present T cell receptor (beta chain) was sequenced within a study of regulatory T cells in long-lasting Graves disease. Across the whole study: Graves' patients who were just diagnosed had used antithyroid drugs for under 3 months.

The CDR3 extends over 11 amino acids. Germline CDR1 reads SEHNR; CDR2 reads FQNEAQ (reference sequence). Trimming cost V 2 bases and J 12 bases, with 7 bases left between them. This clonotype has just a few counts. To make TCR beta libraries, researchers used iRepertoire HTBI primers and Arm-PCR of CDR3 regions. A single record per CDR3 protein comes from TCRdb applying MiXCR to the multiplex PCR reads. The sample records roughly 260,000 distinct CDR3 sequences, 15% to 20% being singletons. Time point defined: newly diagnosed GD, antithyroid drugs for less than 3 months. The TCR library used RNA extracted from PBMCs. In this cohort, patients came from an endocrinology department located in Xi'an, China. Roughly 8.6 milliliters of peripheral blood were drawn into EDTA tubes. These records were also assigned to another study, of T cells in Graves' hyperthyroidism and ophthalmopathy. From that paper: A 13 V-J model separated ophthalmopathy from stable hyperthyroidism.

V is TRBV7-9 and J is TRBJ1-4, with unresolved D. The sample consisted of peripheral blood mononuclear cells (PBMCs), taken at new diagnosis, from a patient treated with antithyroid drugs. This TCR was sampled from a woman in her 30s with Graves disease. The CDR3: CASSLLGELFF. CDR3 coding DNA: TGTGCCAGCAGCTTATTGGGAGAACTGTTTTTT.